The 30 T cell receptor beta chains below come from one sample, sequenced in a study of blood T cells in healthy people across ages. With a J-beta primer mix and a sample-barcoded 5' primer, a second PCR ran roughly 6 to 12 cycles. MiXCR, applied by TCRdb to the 5' RACE reads, yields one record per CDR3 protein. The data show roughly 790,000 distinct CDR3 sequences, with around 40% seen just once and less than 25% held by the top ten. The specimen was blood. The receptors come from a woman aged 60-75 years in good health.

V and J are TRBV6-6 and TRBJ2-3, with 10 bases aligning to TRBD2. Germline V CDR1 and CDR2: MNHNY, SVGAGI (reference sequence). The CDR3 runs 13 residues. In DNA, the CDR3 is TGTTCCCTGAGCGGGGGGGGCACAGATACGCAGTATTTT. Encoded protein: CSLSGGGTDTQYF.

Details on this clonotype: At one end the junction does not follow the germline gene, possibly because of a read error. The genes are TRBV7-9 and TRBJ1-1, with D unresolved. Germline V CDR1 and CDR2: SEHNR, FQNEAQ (reference sequence). CDR3 length: 13 amino acids. The CDR3 DNA follows: TGTGCCGGCAGCCAGGATTTGGACACTGAAGCTTTCTTT. Its translation: CAGSQDLDTEAFF.

The chain links TRBV24-1 to TRBJ2-1; D is perhaps TRBD2 (5 bases). The J call may be incorrect, as the DNA end agrees better with TRBJ2-7. CDR1 KGHDR and CDR2 SFDVKD come from the germline V gene. The CDR3 extends over 15 amino acids. The CDR3 reads CATSPPGSSYNEQYF. The CDR3 bases are TGTGCCACCAGCCCCCCGGGAAGCTCCTACAATGAGCAGTACTTC.

J is TRBJ2-3 and V is TRBV20-1; the match to TRBD2 covers 7 bases. CDR1 DFQATT and CDR2 SNEGSKA come from the germline V gene (reference sequence). J gave up 2 bases and V 5 bases, and 13 bases lay outside the gene matches. The CDR3 length is 16 residues. The CDR3 coding sequence is TGCAGTGCTGAGCGGGACTCTGCTTGGAACACAGATACGCAGTATTTT. This gives the protein CSAERDSAWNTDTQYF.

The chain joins TRBV18 to TRBJ2-1; the match to TRBD2 covers 7 bases. V trimming: 1 base; J trimming: 3 bases; junction bases outside the gene matches: 3. From germline, CDR1 is KGHSH and CDR2 LQKENI. The CDR3 totals 15 residues. CDR3 DNA: TGTGCCAGCTCACCACTAAGCGGGGTCTACAATGAGCAGTTCTTC. The encoded protein is CASSPLSGVYNEQFF.

The rearrangement uses TRBV18 and TRBJ2-3; no definite D call. This CDR3 has 15 residues. The V gene's germline CDR1 is KGHSH and CDR2 LQKENI. V was clipped by 0 bases and J by 2 bases, with 9 bases between them. This CDR3 reads CASSPPALYTDTQYF. The CDR3 region has the DNA TGTGCCAGCTCACCACCGGCACTATACACAGATACGCAGTATTTT. The entire variable domain, with the rest obtained from reference TRBV18 and TRBJ2-3, is as follows: NAGVMQNPRHLVRRRGQEARLRCSPMKGHSHVYWYRQLPEEGLKFMVYLQKENIIDESGMPKERFSAEFPKEGPSILRIQQVVRGDSAAYFCASSPPALYTDTQYFGPGTRLTVL.

As to this clonotype: This may arise from a read error, as a much more abundant clone is one base away. The chain joins TRBV29-1 to TRBJ2-3; tentatively, D is TRBD2 (6 bases). There are 17 residues in the CDR3. V lost 7 bases, J lost 0 bases, and 23 bases lay in between. CDR1 is SQVTM and CDR2 is ANQGSEA in the germline V gene. CDR3 sequence: CSEANGGKTPSTDTQYF. DNA for the CDR3: TGCAGCGAAGCTAACGGCGGGAAGACGCCGAGCACAGATACGCAGTATTTT.

The chain couples TRBV11-3 to TRBJ2-1, with D possibly being TRBD2 (6 bases). This CDR3 has 17 residues. The ends were cut back, 4 bases at V and 8 bases at J, with 24 bases in the middle. Germline V gene sequence: CDR1 SGHNT, CDR2 YENEEA. This chain's CDR3 is CASSSNPGTGGPDEQFF. The CDR3, as DNA: TGTGCCAGCAGCTCCAACCCGGGGACCGGGGGTCCCGATGAGCAGTTCTTC.

The rearrangement links TRBV14 to TRBJ1-2; tentatively, D is TRBD1 (6 bases). The germline V gene encodes CDR1 SGHDN and CDR2 FVKESK. V gave up 5 bases and J gave up 5 bases, with 15 bases separating them. The CDR3 loop spans 14 amino acids. CDR3 loop: CASSGQPTRYGYTF. In DNA, the CDR3 is TGTGCCAGCAGCGGACAGCCGACGCGTTATGGCTACACCTTC.

A few counts support this clonotype. The chain employs TRBV10-2 and TRBJ2-3; maybe TRBD1 (5 bases). Germline CDR1 and CDR2: WSHSY and SAAADI. This CDR3 has 18 amino acids. V was cut by 2 bases and J by 1 base, with 19 bases left in between. The DNA of the CDR3 is TGCGCCAGCAGTGAGGGGTTTTCGATAGGGGCAGGCACAGATACGCAGTATTTT. Protein sequence: CASSEGFSIGAGTDTQYF.

The rearrangement uses TRBV29-1 and TRBJ1-2; TRBD1 aligns across 7 bases. The CDR3 loop spans 14 amino acids. V trimming: 7 bases; J trimming: 4 bases; junction bases outside the gene matches: 12. Per the germline V gene, CDR1 is SQVTM and CDR2 is ANQGSEA. The CDR3 region is CSGGTDYSGYGYTF. The CDR3 DNA sequence: TGCAGCGGGGGGACAGACTATTCCGGCTATGGCTACACCTTC.

The chain combines TRBV18 with TRBJ2-3; D may be TRBD2 (5 bases). This CDR3 has 15 amino acids. V dropped 6 bases and J dropped 7 bases, with 20 bases sitting between them. The germline gives CDR1 KGHSH, CDR2 LQKENI. The CDR3 sequence is CASSPGTTQPNTQYF. The DNA of the CDR3 is TGTGCCAGCTCTCCGGGAACAACCCAACCAAATACGCAGTATTTT.

This clonotype was observed many times. This chain links TRBV28 with TRBJ2-5; TRBD2 matches at 12 bases. The germline gives CDR1 MDHEN, CDR2 SYDVKM. This CDR3 is 17 amino acids long. V gave up 6 bases and J gave up 4 bases; unmatched junction bases: 12. CDR3 protein: CASRPTRLAGVLETQYF. As DNA, the CDR3 is TGTGCCAGCAGACCCACGCGACTAGCGGGGGTCTTAGAGACCCAGTACTTC.

This clonotype was seen only a few times. The V call is TRBV7-2, the J call TRBJ1-1; D call uncertain. Trimming left V 5 bases short and J 5 bases short, with 18 bases between. In germline, CDR1 is SGHTA, CDR2 FQGNSA. This CDR3 region has 15 residues. For the CDR3, the DNA is TGTGCCAGCAGCCAACAGTTCCAGTTTGGAACTGAAGCTTTCTTT. Its protein product is CASSQQFQFGTEAFF.

A remark on this clonotype: Germline and junction disagree at one end, which may indicate a read error. The V call is TRBV5-1, the J call TRBJ2-7; weak D call: TRBD2 (5 bases). The CDR3 is made up of 14 amino acids. CDR1 is SGHRS and CDR2 is YFSETQ in the germline V gene. In nucleotides, the CDR3 is TGCGCCAGCAGCTTGGGTGAGACTACCTACGAACAGTACTTC. Translation: CASSLGETTYEQYF.

There are many counts of this clonotype. CDR3 nucleotide sequence: TGTGCCAGCAAATCCTTAGAGACCCAGTACTTC. This translates into CASKSLETQYF. This chain uses TRBV12-3 or TRBV12-4 with TRBJ2-5; D gene unclear. This CDR3 region has 11 residues. Trimming cost V 7 bases and J 4 bases, with 7 bases left between them.

This clonotype was picked up many times. This chain uses TRBV21-1 with TRBJ2-1; TRBD1, the table's D call, lacks a check against the DNA. TRBV21-1 is reported as a pseudogene. This CDR3 spans 18 amino acids. Written as DNA, the CDR3 is TGTGCCAGCAGCAAAGCAATGGACAGGTGGGCCTCCTACAATGAGCAGTTCTTC. Translated, it gives CASSKAMDRWASYNEQFF.

This clonotype was detected only a few times. The chain recombines TRBV11-1 with TRBJ1-4; tentatively, D is TRBD1 (6 bases). Germline loops: CDR1 SGHAT, CDR2 FQDESV (reference sequence). CDR3 length equals 14 residues. Trimming took 3 bases from V and 8 from J, leaving 13 bases between them. The CDR3 DNA follows: TGTGCCAGCAGCTTTGGACAGACTGGCGAAAAACTGTTTTTT. Translation gives CASSFGQTGEKLFF.

This rearrangement joins TRBV4-2 to TRBJ2-1; unclear D gene. The CDR3 is made up of 16 amino acids. V shed 0 bases and J shed 7 bases, with 16 bases lying between them. The germline V gene has CDR1 LGHNA and CDR2 YNFKEQ. The CDR3: CASSQDEASTPNEQFF. The CDR3 nucleotides read TGTGCCAGCAGCCAAGATGAGGCCTCTACCCCGAATGAGCAGTTCTTC.

The chain carries TRBV3-1 and TRBJ2-5; either TRBD1 or TRBD2 may fit D (5 bases each). This CDR3 is built from 15 residues. The ends were cut back, 1 base at V and 4 bases at J, with 13 bases in the middle. CDR1 is LGHDT, CDR2 YNNKEL, per germline (reference sequence). CDR3 in DNA: TGTGCCAGCAGCCAAGTGGGGGTGCCTGGAGAGACCCAGTACTTC. Protein: CASSQVGVPGETQYF.

This clonotype was counted many times. The chain combines TRBV20-1 with TRBJ2-1; 7 nucleotides agree with TRBD2. The CDR3 is made up of 14 amino acids. V was pared by 4 bases and J by 3 bases, with 6 bases of the junction left unmatched. The germline V gene has CDR1 DFQATT and CDR2 SNEGSKA (reference sequence). The CDR3 region has the DNA TGCAGTGCTACGGGAGGTAGCGGCTACAATGAGCAGTTCTTC. This translates into CSATGGSGYNEQFF.

This clonotype was detected once. CDR3: CASSTWAPRETQFF. CDR3 sequence (DNA): TGTGCCAGCAGCACCTGGGCCCCCAGGGAGACCCAGTTCTTC. The chain carries TRBV21-1 and TRBJ2-1; TRBD1, as called in the table, went unchecked against the DNA. TRBV21-1 is described as a pseudogene. The CDR3 contains 14 residues.

This clonotype turned up a few times. The chain carries TRBV6-6 and TRBJ2-1, with D possibly TRBD2 on 7 matching bases. This CDR3 contains 15 residues. CDR1 and CDR2 from the germline V gene are MNHNY and SVGAGI (reference sequence). V was pared by 2 bases and J by 7 bases, with 15 bases between. The CDR3 region is CASSYGGGAENEQFF. The CDR3 region has the DNA TGTGCCAGCAGTTACGGGGGGGGGGCTGAAAATGAGCAGTTCTTC.

Regarding this clonotype: Sequence at one end of the junction differs from germline and may be a read error. This chain connects TRBV11-2 to TRBJ2-7; TRBD2 matches 7 bases. The CDR3 is 15 residues long. Per germline, CDR1 SGHAT and CDR2 FQNNGV. This CDR3 reads CAGSAGVGESYEQYF. The CDR3 DNA reads as TGTGCCGGCAGTGCGGGAGTGGGGGAGTCCTACGAGCAGTACTTC. Variable domain in full (rest from reference TRBV11-2 and TRBJ2-7): EAGVAQSPRYKIIEKRQSVAFWCNPISGHATLYWYQQILGQGPKLLIQFQNNGVVDDSQLPKDRFSAERLKGVDSTLKIQPAKLEDSAVYLCAGSAGVGESYEQYFGPGTRLTVT.

J is TRBJ2-3 and V is TRBV6-5; D unresolved. Germline lookup yields CDR1 MNHEY and CDR2 SVGAGI. CDR3 size: 14 residues. The ends were cut back, 3 bases at V and 2 bases at J, with 9 bases in the middle. CDR3 coding DNA: TGTGCCAGCAGTTATGATTGGTACACAGATACGCAGTATTTT. Translating it yields CASSYDWYTDTQYF.

This clonotype came up a few times. This chain uses TRBV6-1 with TRBJ2-7; D possibly matches TRBD1 or TRBD2 (6 bases each). The length of the CDR3 is 17 residues. Germline CDR1 is MNHNS and CDR2 is SASEGT. With 1 base removed from V and 2 bases from J, the gap between germline ends came to 18 bases. CDR3 sequence reads: CASSEEWGASWAYEQYF. CDR3 bases: TGTGCCAGCAGTGAAGAGTGGGGGGCCAGCTGGGCCTACGAGCAGTACTTC.

This chain connects TRBV20-1 to TRBJ2-1; D may be TRBD2 (5 bases). Germline V gene data show CDR1 as DFQATT and CDR2 as SNEGSKA (reference sequence). This CDR3 spans 13 amino acids. The V gene lost 6 bases and the J gene lost 5 bases, with 14 bases spanning the gap. The CDR3 sequence: CSANGLANNEQFF. The CDR3 region has the DNA TGCAGTGCAAACGGGCTAGCTAACAATGAGCAGTTCTTC.

The CDR3 coding sequence is TGTGCCAGCAGCGGGGGGGCTAACACCGACTACGAGCAGTACTTC. Protein sequence: CASSGGANTDYEQYF. The rearrangement links TRBV11-2 to TRBJ2-5, with a tentative D call TRBD2 (7 bases). The J call could be wrong; TRBJ2-7 is a better fit for the DNA end. The germline gives CDR1 SGHAT, CDR2 FQNNGV. The length of the CDR3 is 15 residues.

A remark on this clonotype: Mismatch with germline at one junction end may stem from a read error. The rearrangement joins TRBV11-2 to TRBJ2-1; tentatively, D is TRBD1 (5 bases). CDR1 is SGHAT and CDR2 is FQNNGV in the germline V gene. The CDR3 covers 14 residues. CDR3 bases: TGTCCCAGCAGCTTAGGGGTAGGGGTCAATGGGCAGTTCTTC. Translation: CPSSLGVGVNGQFF.

The genes are TRBV2 and TRBJ2-6; D remains unclear. Germline V gene data show CDR1 as SNHLY and CDR2 as FYNNEI. This CDR3 region has 15 residues. V was clipped by 4 bases and J by 0 bases, with 7 bases between them. CDR3 nucleotides: TGTGCCAGCAGTGGGGCAAGCTCTGGGGCCAACGTCCTGACTTTC. It specifies CASSGASSGANVLTF.